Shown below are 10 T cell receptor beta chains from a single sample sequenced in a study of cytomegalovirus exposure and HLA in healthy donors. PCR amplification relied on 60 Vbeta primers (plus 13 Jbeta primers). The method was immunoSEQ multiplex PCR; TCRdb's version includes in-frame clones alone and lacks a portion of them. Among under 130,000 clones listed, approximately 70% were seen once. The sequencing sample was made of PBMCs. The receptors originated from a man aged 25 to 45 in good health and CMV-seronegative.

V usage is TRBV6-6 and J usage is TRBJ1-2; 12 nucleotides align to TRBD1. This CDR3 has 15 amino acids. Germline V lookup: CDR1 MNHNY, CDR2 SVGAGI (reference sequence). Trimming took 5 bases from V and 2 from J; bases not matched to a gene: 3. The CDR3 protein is CASSPGTGGNYGYTF. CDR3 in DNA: TGTGCCAGCAGTCCCGGGACAGGGGGCAACTATGGCTACACCTTC.

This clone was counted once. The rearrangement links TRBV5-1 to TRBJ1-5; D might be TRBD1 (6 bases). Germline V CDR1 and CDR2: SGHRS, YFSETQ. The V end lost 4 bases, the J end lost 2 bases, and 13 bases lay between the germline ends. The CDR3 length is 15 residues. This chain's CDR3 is CASSDQGGGNQPQHF. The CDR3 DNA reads TGCGCCAGCAGCGACCAAGGGGGAGGCAATCAGCCCCAGCATTTT.

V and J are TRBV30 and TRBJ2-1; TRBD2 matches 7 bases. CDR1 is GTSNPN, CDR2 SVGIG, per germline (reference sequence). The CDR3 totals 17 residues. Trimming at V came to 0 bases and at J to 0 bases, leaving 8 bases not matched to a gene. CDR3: CAWSVRTGGSSYNEQFF. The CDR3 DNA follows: TGTGCCTGGAGTGTACGAACCGGCGGGAGCTCCTACAATGAGCAGTTCTTC. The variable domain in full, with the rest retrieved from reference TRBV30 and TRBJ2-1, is SQTIHQWPATLVQPVGSPLSLECTVEGTSNPNLYWYRQAAGRGLQLLFYSVGIGQISSEVPQNLSASRPQDRQFILSSKKLLLSDSGFYLCAWSVRTGGSSYNEQFFGPGTRLTVL.

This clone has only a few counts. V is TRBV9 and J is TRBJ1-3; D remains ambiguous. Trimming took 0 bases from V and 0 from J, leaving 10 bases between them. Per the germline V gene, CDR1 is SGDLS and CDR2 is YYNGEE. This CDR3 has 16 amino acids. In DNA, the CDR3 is TGTGCCAGCAGCGTAGGTGCGGCCAGCTCTGGAAACACCATATATTTT. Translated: CASSVGAASSGNTIYF. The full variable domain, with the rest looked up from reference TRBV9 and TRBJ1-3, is DSGVTQTPKHLITATGQRVTLRCSPRSGDLSVYWYQQSLDQGLQFLIQYYNGEERAKGNILERFSAQQFPDLHSELNLSSLELGDSALYFCASSVGAASSGNTIYFGEGSWLTVV.

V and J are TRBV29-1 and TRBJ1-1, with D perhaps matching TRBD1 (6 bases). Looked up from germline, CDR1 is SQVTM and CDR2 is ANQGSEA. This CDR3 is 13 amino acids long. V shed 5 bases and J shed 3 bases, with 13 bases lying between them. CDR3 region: CSVNRAADTEAFF. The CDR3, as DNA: TGCAGCGTTAACAGGGCGGCGGACACTGAAGCTTTCTTT.

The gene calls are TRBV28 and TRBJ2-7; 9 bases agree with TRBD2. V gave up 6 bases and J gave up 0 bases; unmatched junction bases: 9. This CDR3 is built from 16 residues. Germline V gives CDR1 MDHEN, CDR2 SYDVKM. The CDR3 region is CASSYSGRHPSYEQYF. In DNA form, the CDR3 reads TGTGCCAGCAGCTACAGCGGGAGGCACCCCTCCTACGAGCAGTACTTC. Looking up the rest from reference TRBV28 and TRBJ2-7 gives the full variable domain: DVKVTQSSRYLVKRTGEKVFLECVQDMDHENMFWYRQDPGLGLRLIYFSYDVKMKEKGDIPEGYSVSREKKERFSLILESASTNQTSMYLCASSYSGRHPSYEQYFGPGTRLTVT.

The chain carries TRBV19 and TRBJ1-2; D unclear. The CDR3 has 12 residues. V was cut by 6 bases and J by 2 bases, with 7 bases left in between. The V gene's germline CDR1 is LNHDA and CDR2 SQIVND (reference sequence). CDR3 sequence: CASRDGNYGYTF. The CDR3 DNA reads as TGTGCCAGTAGAGACGGGAACTATGGCTACACCTTC. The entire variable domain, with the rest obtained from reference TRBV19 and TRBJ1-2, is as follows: DGGITQSPKYLFRKEGQNVTLSCEQNLNHDAMYWYRQDPGQGLRLIYYSQIVNDFQKGDIAEGYSVSREKKESFPLTVTSAQKNPTAFYLCASRDGNYGYTFGSGTRLTVV.

Here the CDR3 DNA reads TGTGCCAGCAGTAAAAGCCGGACAGGGCAGGGGCAGCCCCAGCATTTT. Translation: CASSKSRTGQGQPQHF. This chain connects TRBV6-6 to TRBJ1-5; 8 bases fit TRBD1. Germline V gene data show CDR1 as MNHNY and CDR2 as SVGAGI (reference sequence). V gave up 5 bases and J gave up 7 bases; unmatched junction bases: 13. CDR3 length: 16 residues.

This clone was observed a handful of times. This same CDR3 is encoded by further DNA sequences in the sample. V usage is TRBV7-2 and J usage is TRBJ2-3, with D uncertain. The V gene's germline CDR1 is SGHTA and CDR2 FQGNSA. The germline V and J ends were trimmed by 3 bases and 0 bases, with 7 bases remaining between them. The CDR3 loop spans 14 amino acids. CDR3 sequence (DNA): TGTGCCAGCAGCTTGCAGGCTAGCACAGATACGCAGTATTTT. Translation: CASSLQASTDTQYF.

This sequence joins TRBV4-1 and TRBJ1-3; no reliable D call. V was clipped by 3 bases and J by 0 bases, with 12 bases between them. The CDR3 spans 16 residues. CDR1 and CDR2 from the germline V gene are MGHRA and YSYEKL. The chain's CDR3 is CASSQESAGSGNTIYF. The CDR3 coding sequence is TGCGCCAGCAGCCAGGAGAGCGCGGGCTCTGGAAACACCATATATTTT.